One TCR beta chain is described in this entry. The antigen is unknown. The data derive from a study of cytomegalovirus exposure and HLA in healthy donors. Overall study context: A subsequent analysis stated that the approximately 110 validation repertoires were run on the same platform as the approximately 700 first-cohort repertoires. Study-wide results and caveats: The study put 150 to 200 TCR beta chains on its list as cytomegalovirus-associated.

The germline gives CDR1 MNHNY, CDR2 SVGAGI (reference sequence). This CDR3 is 15 amino acids long. V was clipped by 6 bases and J by 8 bases; unmatched bases: 7. The table came from immunoSEQ multiplex PCR; TCRdb's copy has only in-frame clones and leaves some out. This sample has around 250,000 clones, with roughly 89% found just once. The chain joins TRBV6-6 to TRBJ2-1; 13 nucleotides line up with TRBD2. The clonotype originates from a woman between 18 and 30 years old in good health and CMV-seronegative. Material: PBMCs. The CDR3 loop reads CASRATSGGPDEQFF. The CDR3 nucleotides are TGTGCCAGCAGGGCGACTAGCGGGGGGCCGGATGAGCAGTTCTTC.